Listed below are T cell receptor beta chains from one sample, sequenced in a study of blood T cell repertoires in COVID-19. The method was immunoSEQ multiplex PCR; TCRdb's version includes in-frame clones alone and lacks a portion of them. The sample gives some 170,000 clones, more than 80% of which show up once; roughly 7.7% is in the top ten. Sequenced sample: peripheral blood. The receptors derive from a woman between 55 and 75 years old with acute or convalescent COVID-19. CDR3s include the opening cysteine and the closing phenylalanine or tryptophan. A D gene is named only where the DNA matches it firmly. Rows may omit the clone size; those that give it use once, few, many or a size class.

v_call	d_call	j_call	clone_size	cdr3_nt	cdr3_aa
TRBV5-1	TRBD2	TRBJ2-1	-	TGCGCCAGCACCAGAGGTTCTAGCGGAGTCTCCTACAATGAGCAGTTCTTC	CASTRGSSGVSYNEQFF
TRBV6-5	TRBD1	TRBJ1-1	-	TGTGCCAGCAGTTTCCGGGACAGGGGGAAGGCTGAAGCTTTCTTT	CASSFRDRGKAEAFF
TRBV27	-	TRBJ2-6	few	TGTGCCAGCAGCTTAGAACACAGGGCTGGGGCCAACGTCCTGACTTTC	CASSLEHRAGANVLTF
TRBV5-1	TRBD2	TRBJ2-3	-	TGCGCCAGCCTCCTAGCGGAGAACACAGATACGCAGTATTTT	CASLLAENTDTQYF
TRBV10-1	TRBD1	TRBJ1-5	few	TGCGCCAGCAGTTTCCGTCCCGGGACAGGTACGGGGGCGAACTGGCCCCAGCATTTT	CASSFRPGTGTGANWPQHF
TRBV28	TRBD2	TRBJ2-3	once	TGTGCCAGCAGGGGGACTACCGGCACAGATACGCAGTATTTT	CASRGTTGTDTQYF
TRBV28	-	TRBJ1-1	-	TGTGCCAGCGAGGGAGGGGGAAGCATGAACACTGAAGCTTTCTTT	CASEGGGSMNTEAFF
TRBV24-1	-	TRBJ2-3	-	TGTGCCACCAGTGATTTTCACAGATCAGATACGCAGTATTTT	CATSDFHRSDTQYF
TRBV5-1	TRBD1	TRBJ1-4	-	TGCGCCAGCGGTCCCGGGACAGGGAATGAAAAACTGTTTTTT	CASGPGTGNEKLFF
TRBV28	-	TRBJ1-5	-	TGTGCCAGCAGGGTACAGAGGGATCAGCCCCAGCATTTT	CASRVQRDQPQHF
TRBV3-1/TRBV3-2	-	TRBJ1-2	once	TGTGCCAGCAGCCAAGAAACTCAGGGGAAGAGTACCTTC	CASSQETQGKSTF
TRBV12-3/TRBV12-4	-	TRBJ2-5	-	TGTGCCAGCAGCCCAGGAATACAAGAGACCCAGTACTTC	CASSPGIQETQYF